This record concerns one TCR beta chain sequence. This entry is derived from a study of blood T cell repertoires in COVID-19. Turning to the study itself: Sites in the United States, Italy and Spain provided acute and convalescent COVID-19 samples.

Profiled with immunoSEQ multiplex PCR; TCRdb holds only in-frame clones, not every one. The data contain about 200,000 clones, just over 85% of them singletons. The germline CDR1 and CDR2 sequences are KGHSH and LQKENI. The CDR3 is 16 residues long. V trimming: 5 bases; J trimming: 1 base; junction bases outside the gene matches: 7. The sequenced material came from peripheral blood. This receptor was taken from a man aged 50 to 59 with acute or convalescent COVID-19. This rearrangement joins TRBV18 to TRBJ1-4, with TRBD1 identical over 7 bases. CDR3 nucleotide sequence: TGTGCCAGCTCAGAACAGGGGTCGGGAACTAATGAAAAACTGTTTTTT. Translated: CASSEQGSGTNEKLFF.